This is a list of T cell receptor beta chains from one sample in a study of vaccination effects on CD4 cells after COVID-19. Repertoires were generated with immunoSEQ multiplex PCR, while TCRdb's copy carries only in-frame clones and drops some. This sample has about 64,000 clones, with roughly 80% found just once. No antigen has been assigned to these receptors. The source was CD4+ T cells from PBMCs cultured with HCoV-OC43 spike peptides, collected after COVID-19 vaccination. These receptors came from a human donor who received a COVID-19 vaccine. Each CDR3 is given with its conserved first and last residue. The order of the fields is J gene, V gene, D gene, clone size, CDR3 protein, CDR3 DNA. D genes are given only for firm matches. Only some rows state a clone size, as once, few, many or a class for expanded clones.

TRBJ1-4 TRBV29-1 NA few CSVEGGEKLFF TGCAGCGTTGAAGGTGGTGAAAAACTGTTTTTT
TRBJ2-1 TRBV6-2/TRBV6-3 TRBD2 NA CASSPPPRGGRFNEQFF TGTGCCAGCAGTCCGCCCCCCCGGGGGGGACGTTTCAATGAGCAGTTCTTC
TRBJ2-5 TRBV7-2 NA NA CASSLLGQKETQYF TGTGCCAGCAGCTTATTAGGGCAGAAAGAGACCCAGTACTTC
TRBJ1-1 TRBV5-1 NA NA CASSLLTGNTEAFF TGCGCCAGCAGCTTGCTGACAGGGAACACTGAAGCTTTCTTT
TRBJ1-2 TRBV2 NA NA CASSERQLYYGYTF TGTGCCAGCAGTGAGCGGCAGCTCTACTATGGCTACACCTTC
TRBJ2-2 TRBV5-1 NA NA CASSFAGTANTGELFF TGCGCCAGCAGCTTTGCCGGGACGGCGAACACCGGGGAGCTGTTTTTT
TRBJ1-2 TRBV7-3 NA NA CASSLIVGYTF TGTGCCAGCAGCCTTATCGTAGGCTACACCTTC
TRBJ2-5 TRBV18 TRBD2 NA CASSPAAAGQETQYF TGTGCCAGCTCACCCGCGGCAGCGGGGCAAGAGACCCAGTACTTC
TRBJ2-5 TRBV12-3/TRBV12-4 TRBD1 NA CASSRDSLETQYF TGTGCCAGCAGCCGGGACAGTCTAGAGACCCAGTACTTC
TRBJ2-2 TRBV6-6 NA NA CASSYPEGRPTGELFF TGTGCCAGCAGTTACCCCGAGGGGCGTCCCACCGGGGAGCTGTTTTTT
TRBJ2-5 TRBV5-4 NA NA CASSLGWGEETQYF TGTGCCAGCAGCTTAGGCTGGGGCGAGGAGACCCAGTACTTC
TRBJ1-5 TRBV20-1 TRBD1 NA CSASPGTGFGEPQHF TGCAGTGCGAGTCCCGGGACAGGGTTCGGGGAGCCCCAGCATTTT
TRBJ1-4 TRBV30 NA NA CAVGPTNEKLFF TGTGCGGTGGGTCCAACTAATGAAAAACTGTTTTTT
TRBJ2-3 TRBV10-2 NA NA CASRGLGTDTQYF TGCGCCAGCAGGGGACTGGGCACAGATACGCAGTATTTT
TRBJ1-2 TRBV14 TRBD1 NA CASSTRQGDLYGYTF TGTGCCAGCAGCACCCGACAGGGAGATCTCTATGGCTACACCTTC
TRBJ2-1 TRBV24-1 TRBD2 once CATSDPGTSGGGEQFF TGTGCCACCAGTGACCCCGGGACTAGCGGGGGAGGAGAGCAGTTCTTC
TRBJ1-5 TRBV30 TRBD1 NA CAWSVWGQGKNQPQHF TGTGCCTGGAGTGTGTGGGGACAGGGAAAAAATCAGCCCCAGCATTTT
TRBJ2-3 TRBV5-4 TRBD1 once CASSLGDRGADTQYF TGTGCCAGCAGCTTGGGGGACAGGGGTGCAGATACGCAGTATTTT
TRBJ1-4 TRBV5-1 TRBD1 NA CASSLGQGEREKLFF TGCGCCAGCAGCTTAGGACAGGGGGAACGTGAAAAACTGTTTTTT
TRBJ2-1 TRBV12-3/TRBV12-4 NA NA CASSFNSPRQFF TGTGCCAGCAGTTTTAATAGTCCTCGACAGTTCTTC
TRBJ2-1 TRBV29-1 NA NA CSPGTYNEQFF TGCAGCCCCGGGACTTACAATGAGCAGTTCTTC
TRBJ1-4 TRBV28 NA NA CASSYKKEKLFF TGTGCCAGCAGTTACAAAAAAGAAAAACTGTTTTTT
TRBJ2-3 TRBV24-1 NA NA CATSDVGVGTDTQYF TGTGCCACCAGTGATGTCGGCGTCGGCACGGATACGCAGTATTTT
TRBJ2-1 TRBV28 NA NA CASSWTGAETFEQFF TGTGCCAGCAGTTGGACGGGGGCCGAAACCTTTGAGCAGTTCTTC
TRBJ1-5 TRBV6-1 TRBD1 once CASSKGQGNQPQHF TGTGCCAGCAGTAAAGGACAGGGGAATCAGCCCCAGCATTTT
TRBJ1-2 TRBV5-1 NA NA CASSYSYGNENGYTF TGCGCCAGCAGCTACTCCTATGGAAATGAGAATGGCTACACCTTC
TRBJ1-1 TRBV5-1 TRBD1 NA CASSWDDRDGTEAFF TGCGCCAGCAGCTGGGACGACAGGGACGGAACTGAAGCTTTCTTT
TRBJ2-3 TRBV5-1 TRBD2 NA CASNTQLAGGRDTQYF TGCGCCAGCAACACCCAACTAGCGGGGGGCAGGGATACGCAGTATTTT
TRBJ2-3 TRBV10-3 TRBD2 NA CAISETGLAGEHTDTQYF TGTGCCATCAGTGAGACGGGACTAGCGGGGGAACACACAGATACGCAGTATTTT
TRBJ2-5 TRBV18 NA NA CASSPPGSLQETQYF TGTGCCAGCTCACCACCCGGGAGCTTACAAGAGACCCAGTACTTC